These T cell receptor beta chains were read from a single sample in a study of cytomegalovirus exposure and HLA in healthy donors. Profiled with immunoSEQ multiplex PCR; TCRdb holds only in-frame clones, not every one. The sample records about 94,000 clones, about 80% being singletons. The sequenced sample consisted of PBMCs. The receptors derive from a man aged 40-50 years in good health and CMV-seropositive. The CDR3 runs from the conserved cysteine through the conserved F or W. D genes are given only for firm matches. The size field is filled for only some rows; it gives once, few, many or a size class.

D	J	size	V	CDR3	DNA
TRBD2	TRBJ2-1	NA	TRBV7-7	CASSPWPAGGRYSYNEQFF	TGTGCTAGCAGCCCCTGGCCAGCGGGGGGACGATACTCCTACAATGAGCAGTTCTTC
NA	TRBJ1-2	NA	TRBV27	CASSFLQGNYGYTF	TGTGCCAGCAGTTTCCTACAGGGTAACTATGGCTACACCTTC
NA	TRBJ2-7	NA	TRBV5-3	CARRVRSRSF	TGTGCCAGAAGGGTCCGGAGTCGATCTTTC
TRBD1	TRBJ1-4	few	TRBV5-1	CASSLLPPQGVEKLFF	TGCGCCAGCAGCTTATTACCTCCCCAGGGGGTTGAAAAACTGTTTTTT
NA	TRBJ1-1	NA	TRBV11-3	CASSHGAGRGTEAFF	TGTGCCAGCAGCCACGGTGCGGGTCGGGGCACTGAAGCTTTCTTT
TRBD2	TRBJ2-1	NA	TRBV4-2	CASSQDFVASGRLLLF	TGTGCCAGCAGCCAAGATTTCGTGGCTAGCGGGAGGCTTTTACTCTTC
NA	TRBJ2-7	NA	TRBV5-5	CASSEGQAMAYEQYF	TGTGCCAGCAGCGAGGGACAAGCGATGGCCTACGAGCAGTACTTC
TRBD1	TRBJ1-2	NA	TRBV5-6	CASSGDRGRVGGYTF	TGTGCCAGCAGCGGGGACAGGGGGAGAGTTGGCGGCTACACCTTC
TRBD2	TRBJ2-1	NA	TRBV28	CASSPRLAGVINEQFF	TGTGCCAGCAGTCCCAGACTAGCGGGAGTCATTAATGAGCAGTTCTTC
NA	TRBJ2-5	NA	TRBV10-2	CASTGGETQYF	TGCGCCAGCACGGGCGGGGAGACCCAGTACTTC
NA	TRBJ1-1	NA	TRBV4-1	CASQGQANTEAFF	TGCGCCAGCCAGGGCCAGGCGAACACTGAAGCTTTCTTT
NA	TRBJ2-1	NA	TRBV19	CASSTQTGGYNEQFF	TGTGCCAGTAGTACCCAGACAGGAGGCTACAATGAGCAGTTCTTC
TRBD1	TRBJ2-7	NA	TRBV18	CASSPRGQNYEQYF	TGTGCCAGCTCACCACGGGGACAGAACTACGAGCAGTACTTC
NA	TRBJ1-5	NA	TRBV27	CASSQGYSNQPQHF	TGTGCCAGCAGTCAGGGTTATAGCAATCAGCCCCAGCATTTT
TRBD1	TRBJ1-4	NA	TRBV19	CASSNTGGLKEKLFF	TGTGCCAGTAGTAATACAGGGGGCCTGAAGGAAAAACTGTTTTTT
TRBD1	TRBJ1-2	NA	TRBV25-1	CASSSGGGYTF	TGTGCCAGCAGCTCAGGGGGAGGCTACACCTTC
TRBD2	TRBJ2-3	few	TRBV6-6	CASSLAGNTDTQYF	TGTGCCAGCAGTTTAGCGGGGAACACAGATACGCAGTATTTT
NA	TRBJ1-4	NA	TRBV7-6	CASSLQAGNEKLFF	TGTGCCAGCAGCTTACAGGCGGGTAATGAAAAACTGTTTTTT
TRBD2	TRBJ2-5	NA	TRBV11-2	CASSLEWGGGQETQYF	TGTGCCAGCAGCTTAGAGTGGGGGGGAGGCCAAGAGACCCAGTACTTC
NA	TRBJ1-1	NA	TRBV14	CASSLGRGTEAFF	TGTGCCAGCAGCTTGGGTAGAGGGACTGAAGCTTTCTTT
NA	TRBJ2-1	NA	TRBV9	CASSAEVSSDNEQFF	TGTGCCAGCAGCGCCGAGGTTTCCAGCGACAATGAGCAGTTCTTC
NA	TRBJ1-5	NA	TRBV2	CASTRRAGGNQPQHF	TGTGCCAGCACCCGAAGGGCAGGGGGCAATCAGCCCCAGCATTTT
TRBD2	TRBJ2-5	NA	TRBV5-1	CASSLGTSGTETQYF	TGCGCCAGCAGCTTGGGGACTAGCGGGACGGAGACCCAGTACTTC
TRBD2	TRBJ2-7	few	TRBV29-1	CSVQAGGSYEQYF	TGCAGCGTACAAGCGGGAGGCTCCTACGAGCAGTACTTC
NA	TRBJ2-5	NA	TRBV5-8	CASSFIDRKQETQYF	TGTGCCAGCAGCTTCATTGACAGAAAACAAGAGACCCAGTACTTC
NA	TRBJ2-7	NA	TRBV4-3	CASSQDVNGVNEQYF	TGCGCCAGCAGCCAAGATGTAAACGGAGTAAACGAGCAGTACTTC
TRBD2	TRBJ2-7	NA	TRBV5-1	CASSWTREREDPYEQYF	TGCGCCAGCAGTTGGACGAGGGAGCGGGAGGATCCCTACGAGCAGTACTTC
NA	TRBJ2-4	NA	TRBV18	CASSPPGGTKNIQYF	TGTGCCAGCTCACCACCGGGGGGAACCAAAAACATTCAGTACTTC
NA	TRBJ2-7	few	TRBV11-2	CASSLEALRGSSYEQYF	TGTGCCAGCAGCTTAGAGGCCCTCCGGGGGAGCTCCTACGAGCAGTACTTC
NA	TRBJ2-4	NA	TRBV7-9	CASSLFSSGLAKNIQYF	TGTGCCAGCAGCTTATTTAGTTCAGGGCTAGCCAAAAACATTCAGTACTTC
NA	TRBJ2-2	NA	TRBV7-2	CASVSSNTGELFF	TGTGCCAGCGTTTCCTCGAACACCGGGGAGCTGTTTTTT
TRBD1	TRBJ2-5	NA	TRBV4-3	CASSLRRGTGFGETQYF	TGCGCCAGCAGCCTCAGAAGGGGGACAGGGTTTGGGGAGACCCAGTACTTC
TRBD1	TRBJ2-2	NA	TRBV29-1	CSGSKGQGTGELFF	TGCAGCGGTTCGAAAGGACAGGGGACCGGGGAGCTGTTTTTT
TRBD2	TRBJ2-7	few	TRBV5-1	CASSSSVAGGVEQYF	TGCGCCAGCAGCTCATCGGTAGCGGGGGGGGTTGAGCAGTACTTC
TRBD1	TRBJ2-2	NA	TRBV19	CATQRTGGTGELFF	TGTGCCACCCAGCGGACAGGGGGCACCGGGGAGCTGTTTTTT
NA	TRBJ2-5	NA	TRBV12-2	CASRLRYLSGGTGGETQYF	TGTGCAAGTCGCTTAAGGTATTTATCGGGCGGGACGGGCGGAGAGACCCAGTACTTC
TRBD1	TRBJ1-1	NA	TRBV11-2	CASSWLRGRSGTEAFF	TGTGCCAGCAGCTGGTTAAGGGGGCGATCTGGCACTGAAGCTTTCTTT
TRBD2	TRBJ2-3	NA	TRBV7-7	CASSLLAGGSTDTQYF	TGTGCTAGCAGCTTACTAGCGGGAGGGAGCACAGATACGCAGTATTTT
TRBD1	TRBJ1-3	NA	TRBV7-9	CASSFSGTGGPRAGNTIYF	TGTGCCAGCAGCTTTTCCGGGACAGGGGGCCCCAGAGCCGGAAACACCATATATTTT
TRBD2	TRBJ2-3	NA	TRBV2	CASSESSLRRLAVKLTDTQYF	TGTGCCAGCAGTGAATCATCCCTCCGGAGACTAGCGGTGAAACTCACAGATACGCAGTATTTT
TRBD1	TRBJ2-7	NA	TRBV4-3	CASSQSRTGGGEQYF	TGCGCCAGCAGCCAATCCAGGACAGGGGGTGGCGAGCAGTACTTC
TRBD1	TRBJ1-2	NA	TRBV9	CASSPGQGALRGYTF	TGTGCCAGCAGCCCCGGACAGGGGGCTTTGAGGGGCTACACCTTC
NA	TRBJ2-2	NA	TRBV11-2	CASSLSWNTGELFF	TGTGCCAGCAGCTTATCCTGGAACACCGGGGAGCTGTTTTTT
NA	TRBJ2-5	NA	TRBV2	CASRAEGVQTQYF	TGTGCCAGCAGGGCCGAGGGGGTCCAGACCCAGTACTTC
NA	TRBJ2-3	NA	TRBV4-1	CASSQGGHRTDTQYF	TGCGCCAGCAGCCAAGGGGGACATCGCACAGATACGCAGTATTTT
TRBD2	TRBJ2-5	NA	TRBV7-2	CASSRTSGQETQYF	TGTGCCAGCAGCCGTACTAGCGGCCAAGAGACCCAGTACTTC
TRBD1	TRBJ2-4	NA	TRBV25-1	CASSELGDRGNTQYF	TGTGCCAGCAGTGAATTGGGTGACAGGGGGAACACTCAGTACTTC
NA	TRBJ1-2	once	TRBV5-6	CASSAPHRNYGYTF	TGTGCCAGCAGCGCCCCGCATAGAAACTATGGCTACACCTTC
NA	TRBJ2-3	NA	TRBV6-1	CASSDSGGATDTQYF	TGTGCCAGCAGTGATTCTGGCGGGGCGACAGATACGCAGTATTTT
TRBD2	TRBJ2-7	once	TRBV14	CASSQGLAREQYF	TGTGCCAGCAGTCAGGGACTAGCGAGAGAGCAGTACTTC
TRBD1	TRBJ2-5	NA	TRBV5-1	CASSHGQGAGETQYF	TGCGCCAGCAGCCACGGACAGGGGGCGGGAGAGACCCAGTACTTC
NA	TRBJ1-2	few	TRBV27	CASSLVAGGCDYTF	TGTGCCAGCAGTTTAGTTGCGGGGGGGTGCGACTACACCTTC
TRBD1	TRBJ1-1	NA	TRBV9	CASSAQGDTEAFF	TGTGCCAGCAGCGCACAGGGGGACACTGAAGCTTTCTTT
NA	TRBJ2-3	NA	TRBV14	CASSSITVVGKGTQYF	TGTGCCAGCAGCTCCATCACCGTTGTCGGGAAGGGTACGCAGTATTTT
TRBD2	TRBJ2-7	many	TRBV28	CASSTTGTSSYEQYF	TGTGCCAGCAGTACCACCGGGACTAGCTCCTACGAGCAGTACTTC
TRBD2	TRBJ2-4	NA	TRBV6-6	CASSEGGLAKNIQYF	TGTGCCAGCAGTGAGGGAGGGCTAGCCAAAAACATTCAGTACTTC
NA	TRBJ1-3	NA	TRBV19	CASKQGGNTIYF	TGTGCCAGCAAGCAGGGCGGAAACACCATATATTTT
TRBD2	TRBJ2-7	NA	TRBV5-1	CASSPGLAESSYEQYF	TGCGCCAGCAGCCCTGGGCTAGCGGAAAGCTCCTACGAGCAGTACTTC
NA	TRBJ1-5	NA	TRBV18	CASSPSTGNQPQHF	TGTGCCAGCTCACCAAGCACAGGTAATCAGCCCCAGCATTTT